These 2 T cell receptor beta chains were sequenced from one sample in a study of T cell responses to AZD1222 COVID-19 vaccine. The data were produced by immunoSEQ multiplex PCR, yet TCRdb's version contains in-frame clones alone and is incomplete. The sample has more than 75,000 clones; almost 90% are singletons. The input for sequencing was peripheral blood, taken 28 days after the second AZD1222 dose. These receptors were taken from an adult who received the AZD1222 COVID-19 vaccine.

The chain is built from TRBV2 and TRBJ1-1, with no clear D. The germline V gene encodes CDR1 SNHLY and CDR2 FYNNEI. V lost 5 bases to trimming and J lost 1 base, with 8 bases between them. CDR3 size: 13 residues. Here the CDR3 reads CASSPHENTEAFF. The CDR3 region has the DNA TGTGCCAGCAGTCCCCACGAGAACACTGAAGCTTTCTTT.

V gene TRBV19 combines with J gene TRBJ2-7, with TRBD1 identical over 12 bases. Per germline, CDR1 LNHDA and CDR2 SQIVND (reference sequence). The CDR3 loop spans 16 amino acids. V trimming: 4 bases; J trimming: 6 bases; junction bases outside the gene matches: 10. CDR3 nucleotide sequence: TGTGCCAGTAGTACCTATGGGGGACAGGGGGCGATCGAGCAGTACTTC. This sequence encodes CASSTYGGQGAIEQYF.